The TCR beta chain under discussion was sequenced for a study of blood T cell repertoires in COVID-19. Overall study context: COVID-19 samples collected from the United States, Italy and Spain covered acute and convalescent phases.

As originally analysed: Scientists estimated how many nucleated cells there were by amplifying reference gene primers. Produced via immunoSEQ multiplex PCR; TCRdb's table is partial and in-frame only. The V and J calls and clone size were taken over from that table, and D and trimming were inferred from the DNA. The data show approximately 250,000 clones, 85% seen once. This CDR3 is 11 amino acids long. V lost 8 bases and J lost 0, with 4 bases in between. Germline CDR1 reads LNHDA; CDR2 reads SQIVND (reference sequence). The receptor's source is a man aged 35 to 55 with acute or convalescent COVID-19. This rearrangement joins TRBV19 to TRBJ1-2; D gene uncertain. Sequences were obtained from peripheral blood. DNA of the CDR3: TGTGCCAGTGGCCCTAACTATGGCTACACCTTC. This codes for CASGPNYGYTF.